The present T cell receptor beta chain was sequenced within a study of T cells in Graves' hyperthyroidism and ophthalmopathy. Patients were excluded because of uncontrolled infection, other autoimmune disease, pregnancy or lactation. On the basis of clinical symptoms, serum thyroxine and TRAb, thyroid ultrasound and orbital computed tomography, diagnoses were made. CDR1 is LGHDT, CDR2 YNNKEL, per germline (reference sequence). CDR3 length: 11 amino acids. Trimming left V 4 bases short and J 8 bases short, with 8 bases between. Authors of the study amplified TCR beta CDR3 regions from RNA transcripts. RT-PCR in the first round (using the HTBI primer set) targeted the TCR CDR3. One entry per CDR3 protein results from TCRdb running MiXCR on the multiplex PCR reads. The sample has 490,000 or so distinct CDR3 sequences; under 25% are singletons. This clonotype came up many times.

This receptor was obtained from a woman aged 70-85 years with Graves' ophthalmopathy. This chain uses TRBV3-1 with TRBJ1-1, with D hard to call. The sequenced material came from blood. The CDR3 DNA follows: TGTGCCAGCAGCCGCACAATCGAAGCTTTCTTT. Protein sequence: CASSRTIEAFF.